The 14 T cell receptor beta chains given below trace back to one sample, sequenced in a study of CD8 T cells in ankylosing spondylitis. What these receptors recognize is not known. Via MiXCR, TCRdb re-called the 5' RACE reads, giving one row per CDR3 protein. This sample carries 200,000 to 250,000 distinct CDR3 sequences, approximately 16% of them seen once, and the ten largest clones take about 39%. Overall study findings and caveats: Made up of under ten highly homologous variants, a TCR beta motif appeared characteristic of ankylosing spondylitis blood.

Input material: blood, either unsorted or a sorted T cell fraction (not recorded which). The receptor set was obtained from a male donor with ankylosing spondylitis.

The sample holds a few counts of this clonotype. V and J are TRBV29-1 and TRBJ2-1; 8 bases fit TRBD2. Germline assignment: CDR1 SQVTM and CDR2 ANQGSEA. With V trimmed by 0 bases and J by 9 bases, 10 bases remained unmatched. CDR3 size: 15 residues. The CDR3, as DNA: TGCAGCGTTGAAGATCTACGGGAGGGCCGGGTTGAGCAGTTCTTC. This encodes CSVEDLREGRVEQFF.

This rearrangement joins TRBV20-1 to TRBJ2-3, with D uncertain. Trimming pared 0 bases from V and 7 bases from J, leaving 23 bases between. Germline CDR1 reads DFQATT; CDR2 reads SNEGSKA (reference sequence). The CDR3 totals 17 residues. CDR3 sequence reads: CSARDLGLTLETHTQYF. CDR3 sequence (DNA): TGCAGTGCTAGAGATCTCGGGCTTACGCTCGAGACCCATACGCAGTATTTT.

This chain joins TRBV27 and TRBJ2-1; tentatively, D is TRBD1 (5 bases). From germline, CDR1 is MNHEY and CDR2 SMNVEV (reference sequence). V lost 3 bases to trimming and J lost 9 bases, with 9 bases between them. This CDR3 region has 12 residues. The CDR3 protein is CASSFKGIEQFF. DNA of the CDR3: TGTGCCAGCAGTTTTAAGGGGATTGAGCAGTTCTTC.

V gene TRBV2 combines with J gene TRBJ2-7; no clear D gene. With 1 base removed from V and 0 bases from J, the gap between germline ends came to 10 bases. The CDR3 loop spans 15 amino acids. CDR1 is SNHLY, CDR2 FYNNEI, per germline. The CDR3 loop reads CASSEGGRSSYEQYF. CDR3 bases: TGTGCCAGCAGTGAAGGTGGCAGGAGCTCCTACGAGCAGTACTTC.

Here the CDR3 reads CASSPKLAGEETQYF. For the CDR3, the DNA is TGTGCCAGCAGTCCTAAACTAGCGGGAGAAGAGACCCAGTACTTC. J is TRBJ2-5 and V is TRBV6-1; 11 bases match TRBD2. This CDR3 is built from 15 residues. V shed 5 bases and J 3 bases; nucleotides not matched to a gene: 5. Per the germline V gene, CDR1 is MNHNS and CDR2 is SASEGT.

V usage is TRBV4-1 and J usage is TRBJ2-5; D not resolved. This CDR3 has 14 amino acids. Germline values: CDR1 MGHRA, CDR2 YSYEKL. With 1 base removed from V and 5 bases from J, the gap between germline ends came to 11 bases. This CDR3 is CASSQVQLVETQYF. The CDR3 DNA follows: TGCGCCAGCAGCCAAGTCCAATTAGTGGAGACCCAGTACTTC.

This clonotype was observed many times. DNA of the CDR3: TGTGCCAGCCCCGGGGATTCCAATGAGCAGTTCTTC. Protein: CASPGDSNEQFF. The chain uses TRBV12-3 or TRBV12-4 and TRBJ2-1; possibly TRBD2 for D (5 bases). This CDR3 comprises 12 residues. Trimming pared 8 bases from V and 6 bases from J, leaving 11 bases between.

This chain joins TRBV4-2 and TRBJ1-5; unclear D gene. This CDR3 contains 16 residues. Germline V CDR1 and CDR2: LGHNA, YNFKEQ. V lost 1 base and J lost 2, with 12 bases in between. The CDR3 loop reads CASSQGPGIGNQPQHF. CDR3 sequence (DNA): TGTGCCAGCAGCCAAGGTCCTGGGATTGGCAATCAGCCCCAGCATTTT.

The CDR3 loop is CASSELGQETQYF. CDR3 DNA: TGTGCCAGCAGTGAACTGGGTCAAGAGACCCAGTACTTC. This chain links TRBV27 with TRBJ2-5; D call uncertain. V lost 5 bases, J lost 2 bases, and 9 bases lay in between. The germline V gene has CDR1 MNHEY and CDR2 SMNVEV (reference sequence). The CDR3 consists of 13 residues.

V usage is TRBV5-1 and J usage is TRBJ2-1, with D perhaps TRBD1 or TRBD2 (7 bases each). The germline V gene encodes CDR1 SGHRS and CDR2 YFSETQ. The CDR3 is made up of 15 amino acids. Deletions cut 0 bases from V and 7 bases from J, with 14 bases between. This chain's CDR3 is CASSLEAGGGNEQFF. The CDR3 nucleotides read TGCGCCAGCAGCTTGGAGGCAGGGGGGGGTAATGAGCAGTTCTTC.

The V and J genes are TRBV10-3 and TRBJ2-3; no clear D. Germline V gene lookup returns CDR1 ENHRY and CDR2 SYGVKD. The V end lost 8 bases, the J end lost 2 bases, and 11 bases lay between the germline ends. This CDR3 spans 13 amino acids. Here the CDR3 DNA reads TGTGCCATCGCGAAGGGTGCCACAGATACGCAGTATTTT. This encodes CAIAKGATDTQYF.

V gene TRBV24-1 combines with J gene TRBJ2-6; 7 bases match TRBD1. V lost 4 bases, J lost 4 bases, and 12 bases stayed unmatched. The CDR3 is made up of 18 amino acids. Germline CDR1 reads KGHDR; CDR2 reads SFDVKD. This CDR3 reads CATSDPNRQGSGANVLTF. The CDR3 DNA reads TGTGCCACCAGTGACCCAAATCGACAGGGTTCAGGGGCCAACGTCCTGACTTTC.

This CDR3 is CSARDDFGQGMTGELFF. The CDR3 nucleotides are TGCAGTGCTAGAGATGACTTTGGACAGGGTATGACCGGGGAGCTGTTTTTT. V and J are TRBV20-1 and TRBJ2-2, with 8 bases aligning to TRBD1. Trimming removed 0 bases from V and 5 bases from J; junction bases left unmatched: 11. The CDR3 consists of 17 residues. CDR1 DFQATT and CDR2 SNEGSKA come from the germline V gene (reference sequence).

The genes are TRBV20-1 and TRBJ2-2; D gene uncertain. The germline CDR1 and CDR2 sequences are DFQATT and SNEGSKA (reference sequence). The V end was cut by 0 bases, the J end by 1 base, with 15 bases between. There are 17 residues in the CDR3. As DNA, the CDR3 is TGCAGTGCTAGAGATCATGGCCAGGCGAAGAACACCGGGGAGCTGTTTTTT. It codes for CSARDHGQAKNTGELFF.